This T cell receptor (beta chain) was identified in a study of regulatory T cells in long-lasting Graves disease (dated by TCRdb to the early 2020s). Concerning the study at large: Persistent Graves' disease was defined as persistently positive TSH receptor autoantibodies together with antithyroid drug treatment for over 5 years. Persistent Graves' disease patients were compared with newly diagnosed Graves' disease patients by peripheral blood TCR sequencing and RNA sequencing. Antithyroid drugs had been taken for about 10.3 years on average by persistent Graves' disease patients in the clinical cohort. The study was registered as a clinical trial and conducted in China. A total of 33 samples were covered by TCR sequencing, comprising about 13 persistent and about 20 newly diagnosed Graves' disease patients. The study at large found these results: The authors acknowledged the small sample size as a limitation that may reduce accuracy. The study examined only peripheral blood because the primary lesion, thyroid tissue, could not be accessed. Compared with newly diagnosed patients, persistent Graves' disease patients had lower TCR Shannon entropy and fewer highly expanded clones, which suggests clonal expansion. Persistent disease showed preferential use of TRBV28, TRBJ1-2 and TRBJ2-5, whereas newly diagnosed disease favored TRBV20-1 and TRBJ2-1. More public clonotypes were shared among persistent patients (roughly 2,700) than among newly diagnosed patients (966). Sequencing and analysis were restricted to the TCR beta chain.

CDR1 and CDR2 (SQVTM, ANQGSEA) derive from the germline V gene. V has 5 bases trimmed and J has 6 bases trimmed; junction bases matching no gene number 15. The CDR3 contains 16 residues, cysteine and phenylalanine counted. Of the read, only the CDR3 DNA is kept; its 48 bases are in frame from base 1. To prepare the library, multiplex PCR was applied. The instrument was an Illumina HiSeq 4000. TCR beta libraries were built with iRepertoire HTBI primers and Arm-PCR amplification of CDR3 regions. Before sequencing, the PCR products went through gel purification. The paper's processing steps were these. Across samples, 62 TRBV and approximately 15 TRBJ segments were identified and used for gene usage analysis of CDR3 amino acid clonotypes. COPE and FqMerger were used to merge filtered high-quality paired reads into contigs. BLAST was used to align contigs to the IMGT TRBV, TRBD and TRBJ reference genes, and CDR3 was defined following IMGT. Any clonotype with a frequency above 0.1% was classified as a highly expanded clone. Shannon entropy was used to measure repertoire diversity, and the Gini coefficient was used to measure V-J evenness. Public clonotypes were defined as clonotypes shared by more than one individual. The public reads were run again by TCRdb, first through fastp at Q25 and then through MiXCR, and only productive beta chains were kept. Rows merge per CDR3 protein into single entries with the most common DNA and genes. The authors' filters were not applied to this entry. For this sample there are 430,000 or so distinct CDR3 sequences; around 20% appear just once. Around an eighth of the sample is held by the ten biggest clonotypes.

This clonotype has ten or more counts. Its antigen specificity is not known. Base quality data are lacking; no much larger clone is found one base away. Read against the paper, the sample's time point label means: persistent/refractory GD, antithyroid drugs over 5 years with positive TRAb. RNA was extracted from PBMCs in TRIzol for both TCR sequencing and RNA sequencing. Graves' disease was diagnosed according to American Thyroid Association guidelines. Patients for the study were recruited at an endocrinology department in Xi'an, China. From each patient, about 9 milliliters of peripheral blood was collected into an EDTA anticoagulant tube. Ficoll Paque Plus density gradient separation was used to isolate PBMCs, and no further T cell sorting was performed. An Agilent 2100 Bioanalyzer and agarose gel were used to check RNA quality, and a NanoDrop 2000 was used to measure RNA concentration.

The source is a female donor with Graves disease. This receptor chain uses TRBV29-1 and TRBJ2-7; TRBD1 agrees with 11 junctional bases. The specimen comprised peripheral blood mononuclear cells (PBMCs), sampled when the disease was refractory, from a patient treated with antithyroid drugs. The nucleotide sequence reads as follows: TGCAGCGTTACTCCAGGACAGGGGGCTGTAAGGGGCGAGCAGTACTTC. This yields the protein CSVTPGQGAVRGEQYF.